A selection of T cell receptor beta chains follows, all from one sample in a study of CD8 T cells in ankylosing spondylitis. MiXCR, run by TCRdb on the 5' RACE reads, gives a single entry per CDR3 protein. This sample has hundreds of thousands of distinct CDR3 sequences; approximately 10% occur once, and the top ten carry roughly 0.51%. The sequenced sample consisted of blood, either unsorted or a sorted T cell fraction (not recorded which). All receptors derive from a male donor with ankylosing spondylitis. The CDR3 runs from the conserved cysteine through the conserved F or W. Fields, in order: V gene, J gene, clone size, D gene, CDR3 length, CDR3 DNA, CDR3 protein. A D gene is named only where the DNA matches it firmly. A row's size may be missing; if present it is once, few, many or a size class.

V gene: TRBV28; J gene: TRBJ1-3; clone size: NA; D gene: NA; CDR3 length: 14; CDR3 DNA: TGTGCCAGCACCTCAGGGGTTGTTGGAAACACCATATATTTT; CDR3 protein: CASTSGVVGNTIYF
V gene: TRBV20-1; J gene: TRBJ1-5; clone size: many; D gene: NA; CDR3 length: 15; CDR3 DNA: TGCAGTGCTAGAGCTTGGCAGGGCCCCCTTCAGCCCCAGCATTTT; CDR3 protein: CSARAWQGPLQPQHF
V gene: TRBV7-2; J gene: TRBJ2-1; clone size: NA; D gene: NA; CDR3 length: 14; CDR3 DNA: TGTGCCAGCAGCCCAGGGTACTTATACAATGAGCAGTTCTTC; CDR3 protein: CASSPGYLYNEQFF
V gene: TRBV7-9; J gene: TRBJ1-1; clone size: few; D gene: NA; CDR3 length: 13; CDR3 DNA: TGTGCCAGCAGTGAAAGGATGAACACTGAAGCTTTCTTT; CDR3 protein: CASSERMNTEAFF
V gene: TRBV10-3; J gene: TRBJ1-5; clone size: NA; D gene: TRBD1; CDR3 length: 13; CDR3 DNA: TGTGCCATCAACCCAGACAGGGCGCAGCCCCAGCATTTT; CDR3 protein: CAINPDRAQPQHF
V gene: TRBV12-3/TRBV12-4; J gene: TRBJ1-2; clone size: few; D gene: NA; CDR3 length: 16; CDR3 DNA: TGTGCCAGCAGTTTAGGCGCAGGGCGTCTTAACTATGGCTACACCTTC; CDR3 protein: CASSLGAGRLNYGYTF
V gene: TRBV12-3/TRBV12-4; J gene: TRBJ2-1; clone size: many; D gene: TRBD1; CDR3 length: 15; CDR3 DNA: TGTGCCAGCAGTCTGGGACAGGTCGAATACAATGAGCAGTTCTTC; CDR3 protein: CASSLGQVEYNEQFF
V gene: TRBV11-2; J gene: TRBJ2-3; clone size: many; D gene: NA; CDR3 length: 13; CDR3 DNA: TGTGCCAGCAGCATCGGTTTTACAGATACGCAGTATTTT; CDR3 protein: CASSIGFTDTQYF
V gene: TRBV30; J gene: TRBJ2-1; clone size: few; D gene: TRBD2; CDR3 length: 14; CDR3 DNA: TGTGCCTGGATGACGACAGCGGGGCCTGGTGAGCAGTTCTTC; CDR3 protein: CAWMTTAGPGEQFF
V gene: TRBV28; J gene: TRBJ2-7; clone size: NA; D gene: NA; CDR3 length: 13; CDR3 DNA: TGTGCCAGCAGTTTACTAGGGGCAGACGAGCAGTACTTC; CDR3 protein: CASSLLGADEQYF
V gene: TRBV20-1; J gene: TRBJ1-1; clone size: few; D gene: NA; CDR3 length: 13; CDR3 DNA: TGCAGTGCCAACAGTATCATGAACACTGAAGCTTTCTTT; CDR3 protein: CSANSIMNTEAFF
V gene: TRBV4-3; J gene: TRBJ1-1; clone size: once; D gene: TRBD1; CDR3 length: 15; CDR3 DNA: TGCGCCAGCAGCGAAGTTCACCAGGGGGTCCTAGAAGCTTTCTTT; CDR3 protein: CASSEVHQGVLEAFF
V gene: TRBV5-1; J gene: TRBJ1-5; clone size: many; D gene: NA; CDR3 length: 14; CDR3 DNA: TGTGCCAGCAGTTTAGGTGGTAGAGATCAGCCCCAGCATTTT; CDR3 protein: CASSLGGRDQPQHF
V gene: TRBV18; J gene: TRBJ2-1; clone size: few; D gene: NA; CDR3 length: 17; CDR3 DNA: TGTGCCAGCTCACCACGGACGTCCGGGGGCTACTACAATGAGCAGTTCTTC; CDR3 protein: CASSPRTSGGYYNEQFF
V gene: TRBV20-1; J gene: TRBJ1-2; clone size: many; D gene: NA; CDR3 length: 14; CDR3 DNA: TGCAGTGCTATGAGGGCAGGGAGAGGGTATGGCTACACCTTC; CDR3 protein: CSAMRAGRGYGYTF
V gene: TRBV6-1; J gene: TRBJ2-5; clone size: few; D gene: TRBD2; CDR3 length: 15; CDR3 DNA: TGTGCCAGCAGAACCTTAGCGGGGGGCTGGGAGACCCAGTACTTC; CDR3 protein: CASRTLAGGWETQYF
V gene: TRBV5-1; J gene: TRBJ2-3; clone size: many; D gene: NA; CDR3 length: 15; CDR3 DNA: TGCGCCAGCAGCTTCAGGGACGCCAGCACAGATACGCAGTATTTT; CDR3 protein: CASSFRDASTDTQYF
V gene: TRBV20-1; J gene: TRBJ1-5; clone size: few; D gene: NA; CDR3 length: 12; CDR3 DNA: TGCAGTGTTGGGGGGCCGAATCAGCCCCAGCATTTT; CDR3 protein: CSVGGPNQPQHF
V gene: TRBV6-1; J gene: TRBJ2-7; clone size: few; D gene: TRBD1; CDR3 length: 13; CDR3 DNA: TGTGCCAGCAGCATCACAGGGGTAGTTGGGCAGTACTTC; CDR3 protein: CASSITGVVGQYF
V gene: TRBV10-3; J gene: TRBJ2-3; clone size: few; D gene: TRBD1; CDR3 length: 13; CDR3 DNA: TGTGCCACGGACAGGGGAAGGACAGATACGCAGTATTTT; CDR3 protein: CATDRGRTDTQYF
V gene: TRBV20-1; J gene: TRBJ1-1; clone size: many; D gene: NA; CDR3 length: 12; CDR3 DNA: TGCAGTGCTACCGGAAGGGGCACTGAAGCTTTCTTT; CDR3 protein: CSATGRGTEAFF
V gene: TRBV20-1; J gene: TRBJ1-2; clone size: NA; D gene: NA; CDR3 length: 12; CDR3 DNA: TGCAGTGCTAGAGTGCTGGACTATGGCTACACCTTC; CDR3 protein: CSARVLDYGYTF
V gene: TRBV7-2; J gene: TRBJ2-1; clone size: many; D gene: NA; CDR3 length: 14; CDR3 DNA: TGTGCCAGCAGCCGACAGCGTACCTACAATGAGCAGTTCTTC; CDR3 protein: CASSRQRTYNEQFF
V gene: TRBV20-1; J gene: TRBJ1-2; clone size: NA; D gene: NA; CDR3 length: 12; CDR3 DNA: TGCAGTGCTGGAGGAAACAGAGATGGCTACACCTTC; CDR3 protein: CSAGGNRDGYTF
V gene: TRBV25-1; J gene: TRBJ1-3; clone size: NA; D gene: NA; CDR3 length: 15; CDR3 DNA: TGTGCCAGCAGTGAATTGGTAGGGCGTGGAAACACCATATATTTT; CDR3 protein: CASSELVGRGNTIYF
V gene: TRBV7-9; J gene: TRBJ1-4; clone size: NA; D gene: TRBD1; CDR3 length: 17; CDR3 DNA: TGTGCCAGCAGCTCGACAGGGGGTATGGGCACTAATGAAAAACTGTTTTTT; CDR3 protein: CASSSTGGMGTNEKLFF
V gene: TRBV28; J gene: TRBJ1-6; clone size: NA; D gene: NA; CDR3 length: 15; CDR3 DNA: TGTGCCAGCAGTTTATGGAGGGTTGGGGGTTCACCCCTCCACTTT; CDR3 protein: CASSLWRVGGSPLHF
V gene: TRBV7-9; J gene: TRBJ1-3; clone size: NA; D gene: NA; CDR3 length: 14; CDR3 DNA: TGTGCCAGCACCCCCCGGGGGTACGGAAACACCATATATTTT; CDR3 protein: CASTPRGYGNTIYF
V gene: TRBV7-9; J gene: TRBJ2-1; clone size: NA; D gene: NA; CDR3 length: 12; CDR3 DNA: TGTGCCAGCGTCGGGGGGCGGAATGAGCAGTTCTTC; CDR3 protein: CASVGGRNEQFF
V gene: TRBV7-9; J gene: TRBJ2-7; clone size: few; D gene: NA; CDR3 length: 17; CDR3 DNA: TGTGCCAGCAGCTTAGGAGGTTGGGACCGATATGCGGACGAGCAGTACTTC; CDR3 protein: CASSLGGWDRYADEQYF
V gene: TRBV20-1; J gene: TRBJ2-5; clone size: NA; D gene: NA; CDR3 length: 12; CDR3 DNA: TGCAGTTGGCCGGGGCCGAAAGAGACCCAGTACTTC; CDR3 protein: CSWPGPKETQYF
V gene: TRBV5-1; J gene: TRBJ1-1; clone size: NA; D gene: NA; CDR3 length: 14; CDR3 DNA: TGCGCCAGCAGCTTACAGGGATCGGACACTGAAGCTTTCTTT; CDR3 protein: CASSLQGSDTEAFF
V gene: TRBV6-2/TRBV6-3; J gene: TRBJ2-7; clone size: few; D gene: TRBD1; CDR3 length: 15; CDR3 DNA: TGTGCCAGCATCCGGGACAGGGGCAGGAGCTACGAGCAGTACTTC; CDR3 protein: CASIRDRGRSYEQYF
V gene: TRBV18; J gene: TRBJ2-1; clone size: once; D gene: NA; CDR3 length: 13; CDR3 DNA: TGTGCCAGCTCACCACCGGCAGGGGATGAGCAGTTCTTC; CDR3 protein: CASSPPAGDEQFF
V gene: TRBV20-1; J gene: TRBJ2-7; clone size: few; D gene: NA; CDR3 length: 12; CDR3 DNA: TGCAGTGCTAGAGAAGCCTACTACGAGCAGTACTTC; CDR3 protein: CSAREAYYEQYF
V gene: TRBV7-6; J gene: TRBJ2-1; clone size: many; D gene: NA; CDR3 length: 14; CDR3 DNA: TGTGCCAGCAGCAGCACCAGCGGCTACAATGAGCAGTTCTTC; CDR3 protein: CASSSTSGYNEQFF
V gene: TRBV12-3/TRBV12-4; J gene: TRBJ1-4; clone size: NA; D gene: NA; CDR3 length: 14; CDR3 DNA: TGTGCCAGCACTCGAAGGGGGTTTTATGAAAAACTGTTTTTT; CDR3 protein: CASTRRGFYEKLFF
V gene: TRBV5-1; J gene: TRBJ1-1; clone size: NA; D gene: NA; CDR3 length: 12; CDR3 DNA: TGCGCCAGCAGCATTGGGGGAACTGAAGCTTTCTTT; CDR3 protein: CASSIGGTEAFF
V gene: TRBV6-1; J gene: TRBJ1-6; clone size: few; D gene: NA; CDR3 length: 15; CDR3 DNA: TGTGCCAGCAGTGAAGTGGGAACCGAGGGCTCACCCCTCCACTTT; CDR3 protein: CASSEVGTEGSPLHF
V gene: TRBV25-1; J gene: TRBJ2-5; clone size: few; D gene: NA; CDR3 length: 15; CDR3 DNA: TGTGCCAGCAGTGAACTCTCTCAGGGGCAAGAGACCCAGTACTTC; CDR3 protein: CASSELSQGQETQYF
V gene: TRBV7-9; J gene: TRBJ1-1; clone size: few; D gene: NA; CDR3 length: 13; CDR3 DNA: TGTGCCAGCAGTAAGTTAACGAACACTGAAGCTTTCTTT; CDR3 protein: CASSKLTNTEAFF
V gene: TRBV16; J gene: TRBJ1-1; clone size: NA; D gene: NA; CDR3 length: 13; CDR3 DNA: TGTGCCAGCAGCCAATTGGGTACCACTGAAGCTTTCTTT; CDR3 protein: CASSQLGTTEAFF
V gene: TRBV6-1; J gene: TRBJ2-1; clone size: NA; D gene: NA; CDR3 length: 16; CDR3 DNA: TGTGCCAGCAGTGAACGGGCAGCGGGCGGTTACAATGAGCAGTTCTTC; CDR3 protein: CASSERAAGGYNEQFF
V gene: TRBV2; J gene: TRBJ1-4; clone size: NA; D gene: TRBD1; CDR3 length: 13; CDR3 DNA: TGTGCCAGCAGTGAGACAGGGAAGGAAAAACTGTTTTTT; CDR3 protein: CASSETGKEKLFF
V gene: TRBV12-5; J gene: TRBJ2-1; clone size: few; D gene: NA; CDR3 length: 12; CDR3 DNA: TGTGCTAGTGGTTTGCAGGGAAATGAGCAGTTCTTC; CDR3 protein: CASGLQGNEQFF
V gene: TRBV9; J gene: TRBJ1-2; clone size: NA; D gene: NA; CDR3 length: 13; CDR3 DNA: TGTGCCAGCAGCTTTATTGAGGGTAGGGGCTACACCTTC; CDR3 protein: CASSFIEGRGYTF
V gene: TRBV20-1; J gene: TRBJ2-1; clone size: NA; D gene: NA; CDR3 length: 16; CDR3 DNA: TGCAGTGCTAGAGATTTCGGGAGACGCTCCTACAATGAGCAGTTCTTC; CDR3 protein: CSARDFGRRSYNEQFF
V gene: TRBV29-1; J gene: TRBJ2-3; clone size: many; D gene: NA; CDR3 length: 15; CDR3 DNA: TGCAGCGAGGCGCTACGGACAGATCGCACAGATACGCAGTATTTT; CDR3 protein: CSEALRTDRTDTQYF
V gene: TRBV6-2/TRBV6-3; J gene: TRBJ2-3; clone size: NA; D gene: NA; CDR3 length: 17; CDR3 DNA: TGTGCCAGCAGTACCTTTTCGGGGCCCTTCATCGCGGATACGCAGTATTTT; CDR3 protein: CASSTFSGPFIADTQYF
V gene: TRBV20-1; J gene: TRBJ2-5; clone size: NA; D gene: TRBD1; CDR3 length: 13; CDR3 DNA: TGCAGTGCGGATAGGGACAGTAAAGAGACCCAGTACTTC; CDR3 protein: CSADRDSKETQYF
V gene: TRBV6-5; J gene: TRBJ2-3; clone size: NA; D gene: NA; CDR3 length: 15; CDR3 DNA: TGTGCCAGCAGTTTATCTAGGACGGACACAGATACGCAGTATTTT; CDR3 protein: CASSLSRTDTDTQYF